The 2 T cell receptor beta chains in this list originate from one sample, sequenced in a study of cytomegalovirus exposure and HLA in healthy donors. The PCR had 60 Vbeta and 13 Jbeta primers. Method: immunoSEQ multiplex PCR; TCRdb's copy keeps in-frame clones and lacks some. The data hold under 150,000 clones, with about 85% observed a single time. The sequenced sample was PBMCs. The origin of the receptors is a boy aged 5-17 years in good health and CMV-seronegative.

The genes are TRBV5-1 and TRBJ2-3; 7 nucleotides match TRBD2. The CDR3 extends over 14 amino acids. The V gene's germline CDR1 is SGHRS and CDR2 YFSETQ. Trimming at V came to 0 bases and at J to 3 bases, leaving 1 base not matched to a gene. CDR3 sequence (DNA): TGCGCCAGCAGCTTGGTGCGGGGGACAGATACGCAGTATTTT. It specifies CASSLVRGTDTQYF.

CDR3 bases: TGTGCCAGCAGCTTAACGAGGGATGGGGGCAATCAGCCCCAGCATTTT. This encodes CASSLTRDGGNQPQHF. This sequence joins TRBV7-3 and TRBJ1-5; no clear D gene. This CDR3 region has 16 residues. V was trimmed by 0 bases and J by 2 bases, leaving 11 bases between them. CDR1 is SGHTA, CDR2 FQGTGA, per germline.